A single sample is the source of the 13 T cell receptor beta chains below, sequenced in a study of CD8 T cells in Susac syndrome. With random hexamers, reverse transcription was performed on roughly 0.5 to 1 ug of RNA. TCRdb re-analysed the immunoSEQ multiplex PCR reads in MiXCR, keeping a single row per CDR3 protein. The sample carries about 210,000 distinct CDR3 sequences, approximately 94% recorded once. Material: CD4+ T cells from PBMCs. The origin of the receptors is a human donor with Susac syndrome.

The V call is TRBV15, the J call TRBJ1-1; tentative D call: TRBD1 (6 bases). The CDR3 is 14 amino acids. V was cut by 3 bases and J by 3 bases, with 11 bases left in between. Germline lookup yields CDR1 LNHNV and CDR2 YYDKDF (reference sequence). CDR3 protein: CATSRTGGDTEAFF. CDR3 nucleotide sequence: TGTGCCACCAGCAGGACAGGAGGGGACACTGAAGCTTTCTTT.

J is TRBJ1-6 and V is TRBV19; the D gene is possibly TRBD1 (5 bases). Per the germline V gene, CDR1 is LNHDA and CDR2 is SQIVND (reference sequence). There are 15 residues in the CDR3. Trimming removed 6 bases from V and 5 bases from J, with 14 bases in between. The CDR3, as DNA: TGTGCCAGTAGGATGGAGGTCAGGGATAATTCACCCCTCCACTTT. This codes for CASRMEVRDNSPLHF.

This clonotype was recorded once. The chain has TRBV20-1 and TRBJ1-2, with D possibly being TRBD1 (5 bases). The germline V gene has CDR1 DFQATT and CDR2 SNEGSKA (reference sequence). Between the trimmed V and J ends, which lost 0 bases and 3 bases, there was a span of 17 bases. The CDR3 consists of 16 residues. The CDR3 region has the DNA TGCAGTGCTAGAGATCCTCAGGGTAAGGGGTACTATGGCTACACCTTC. Translated, it gives CSARDPQGKGYYGYTF.

This chain uses TRBV9 with TRBJ2-3, with 11 bases identical to TRBD2. Germline V gene lookup returns CDR1 SGDLS and CDR2 YYNGEE. The CDR3 is made up of 20 amino acids. The V segment lost 0 bases and the J segment 7 bases; nucleotides outside the gene matches: 19. CDR3 sequence reads: CASSVDRLAGGLSTGNTQYF. The CDR3 DNA is TGTGCCAGCAGCGTAGATCGGCTAGCGGGGGGACTCAGCACGGGAAATACGCAGTATTTT. Looking up the rest from reference TRBV9 and TRBJ2-3 gives the full variable domain: DSGVTQTPKHLITATGQRVTLRCSPRSGDLSVYWYQQSLDQGLQFLIQYYNGEERAKGNILERFSAQQFPDLHSELNLSSLELGDSALYFCASSVDRLAGGLSTGNTQYFGPGTRLTVL.

V and J are TRBV20-1 and TRBJ2-2, with no clear D. The CDR3 sequence is 13 residues long. The V end lost 3 bases, the J end lost 3 bases, and 8 bases lay between the germline ends. CDR1 and CDR2 (germline): DFQATT, SNEGSKA (reference sequence). The DNA of the CDR3 is TGCAGTGCTAGTACACCCGACACCGGGGAGCTGTTTTTT. It specifies CSASTPDTGELFF.

This rearrangement joins TRBV9 to TRBJ1-1, with TRBD1 matching over 7 bases. This CDR3 has 16 residues. In germline, CDR1 is SGDLS, CDR2 YYNGEE. After removal of 2 bases from V and 0 bases from J, the junction contained 7 bases not matched to a gene. In DNA form, the CDR3 reads TGTGCCAGCAGCGTCTCCCGGGACAGAATGAACACTGAAGCTTTCTTT. It translates to CASSVSRDRMNTEAFF.

The genes are TRBV7-8 and TRBJ2-3; D gene unclear. The V gene's germline CDR1 is SGHVS and CDR2 FQNEAQ. V gave up 1 base and J gave up 5 bases, with 10 bases separating them. The CDR3 sequence is 14 residues long. CDR3 DNA: TGTGCCAGCAGCTTAGATCGGGCCGGAGATACGCAGTATTTT. This translates into CASSLDRAGDTQYF. Full variable domain (rest looked up from reference TRBV7-8 and TRBJ2-3): GAGVSQSPRYKVAKRGQDVALRCDPISGHVSLFWYQQALGQGPEFLTYFQNEAQLDKSGLPSDRFFAERPEGSVSTLKIQRTQQEDSAVYLCASSLDRAGDTQYFGPGTRLTVL.

The chain links TRBV4-2 to TRBJ2-5; 9 bases fit TRBD2. The CDR3 covers 17 residues. CDR1 and CDR2 from the germline V gene are LGHNA and YNFKEQ. Trimming removed 1 base from V and 1 base from J; junction bases left unmatched: 7. The DNA for the CDR3 is TGTGCCAGCAGCCAAGCGCGAGCGGGGGGTTCCCAAGAGACCCAGTACTTC. Amino acid sequence: CASSQARAGGSQETQYF.

This clonotype was counted between two and nine times. The CDR3 protein is CASSSTSGGQETQYF. The CDR3 DNA sequence: TGTGCCAGCAGTTCAACTAGCGGGGGACAAGAGACCCAGTACTTC. The rearrangement links TRBV6-5 to TRBJ2-5, with 11 bases matching TRBD2. V lost 4 bases to trimming and J lost 2 bases; unmatched junction nucleotides: 3. The CDR3 sequence is 15 residues long. Germline V gives CDR1 MNHEY, CDR2 SVGAGI.

The gene calls are TRBV6-2 or TRBV6-3 and TRBJ2-5; no clear D gene. V was cut by 3 bases and J by 5 bases, with 10 bases left in between. This CDR3 contains 13 residues. Germline-derived CDR1 and CDR2 are MNHEY and SVGEGT. The CDR3 region is CASSYGVSETQYF. The CDR3 nucleotides read TGTGCCAGCAGTTATGGGGTATCCGAGACCCAGTACTTC.

V and J are TRBV6-2 or TRBV6-3 and TRBJ1-1; TRBD1 aligns across 7 bases. The junction had 3 bases not matched to a gene; V was cut back by 2 bases and J by 6 bases. From germline, CDR1 is MNHEY and CDR2 SVGEGT. The CDR3 runs to 13 residues. The CDR3 coding sequence is TGTGCCAGCAGTTACCCGACAGGGCCTGAAGCTTTCTTT. Protein sequence: CASSYPTGPEAFF.

The rearrangement joins TRBV4-1 to TRBJ1-5, with TRBD1 identical over 11 bases. V shed 4 bases and J 5 bases; nucleotides not matched to a gene: 7. This CDR3 has 16 amino acids. Per the germline V gene, CDR1 is MGHRA and CDR2 is YSYEKL. The CDR3 sequence: CASSPGTGGWDQPQHF. In DNA form, the CDR3 reads TGCGCCAGCAGCCCAGGGACAGGGGGTTGGGATCAGCCCCAGCATTTT.

The J gene is TRBJ1-5, the V gene TRBV20-1; TRBD1 matches 8 bases. This CDR3 is 14 amino acids long. Germline loops: CDR1 DFQATT, CDR2 SNEGSKA (reference sequence). V was clipped by 4 bases and J by 3 bases; unmatched bases: 5. CDR3 protein: CSAKTGANNQPQHF. The CDR3 DNA reads as TGCAGTGCTAAGACAGGGGCCAACAATCAGCCCCAGCATTTT.